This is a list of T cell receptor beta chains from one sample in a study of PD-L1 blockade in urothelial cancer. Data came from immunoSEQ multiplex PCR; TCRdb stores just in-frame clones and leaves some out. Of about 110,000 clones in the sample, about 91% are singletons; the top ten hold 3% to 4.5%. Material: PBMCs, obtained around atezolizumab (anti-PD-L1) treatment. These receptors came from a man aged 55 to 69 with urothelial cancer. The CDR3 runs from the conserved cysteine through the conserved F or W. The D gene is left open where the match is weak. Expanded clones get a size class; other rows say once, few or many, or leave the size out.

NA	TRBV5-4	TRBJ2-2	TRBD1	TGTGCCAGCAGCTTGCCCACGGGACAGACTACCGGGGAGCTGTTTTTT	CASSLPTGQTTGELFF
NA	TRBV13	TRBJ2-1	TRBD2	TGTGCCAGCAGCCCTGGACTAGCGGGAGAGCTTGAGCAGTTCTTC	CASSPGLAGELEQFF
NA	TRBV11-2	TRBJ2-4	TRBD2	TGTGCCAGCAGCTCCGGCGGGGGGGTAGCCAAAAACATTCAGTACTTC	CASSSGGGVAKNIQYF
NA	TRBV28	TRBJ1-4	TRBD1	TGTGCCAGCAGTTTATATACAGGGGGTGTGGGTTCGGCTAATGAAAAACTGTTTTTT	CASSLYTGGVGSANEKLFF
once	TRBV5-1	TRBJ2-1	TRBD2	TGCGCCAGCAGCTTGCCCTCGACTAGCGGGGGGAGTGAGCAGTTCTTC	CASSLPSTSGGSEQFF
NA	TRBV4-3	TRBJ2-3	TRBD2	TGCGCCAGCAGCCAAACCGGGGCGGGGGATAACACAGATACGCAGTATTTT	CASSQTGAGDNTDTQYF
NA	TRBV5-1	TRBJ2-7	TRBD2	TGCGCCACCGCACTAGCGGGAGGTTCCCACGAGCAGTACTTC	CATALAGGSHEQYF
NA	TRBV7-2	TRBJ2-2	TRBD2	TGTGCCAGCAGCTCCGGGACTAGCGGGACCCTGTTTTTT	CASSSGTSGTLFF
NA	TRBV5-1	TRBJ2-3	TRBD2	TGCGCCAGCAGCCCGCGGGCGGGGACTAGCGGGAACACAGATACGCAGTATTTT	CASSPRAGTSGNTDTQYF
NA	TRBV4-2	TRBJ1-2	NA	TGTGCCAGCAGCCCTAGTAGGGGGAACTATGGCTACACCTTC	CASSPSRGNYGYTF
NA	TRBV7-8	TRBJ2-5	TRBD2	TGTGCCAGCAGCTTGGGACTAGCGGGGCAAGAGACCCAGTACTTC	CASSLGLAGQETQYF
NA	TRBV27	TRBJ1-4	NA	TGTGCCAGCCGGACGTTGTCGGGAAGTAATGAAAAACTGTTTTTT	CASRTLSGSNEKLFF
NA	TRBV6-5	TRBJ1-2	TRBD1	TGTGCCAGCAGTGGCGGGACAGCCTACTATGGCTACACCTTC	CASSGGTAYYGYTF
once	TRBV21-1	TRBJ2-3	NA	TGTGCCAGCAGCCGCCCTAGCGGGAGGGTCACAGATACGCAGTATTTT	CASSRPSGRVTDTQYF
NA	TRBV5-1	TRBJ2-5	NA	TGCGCCAGCAGCTTGGGAGTGGGGACGGGGGTTCAAGAGACCCAGTACTTC	CASSLGVGTGVQETQYF
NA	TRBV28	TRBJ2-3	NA	TGTGCCAGCACTGGCGGGAGCACAGATACGCAGTATTTT	CASTGGSTDTQYF
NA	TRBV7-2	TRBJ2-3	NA	TGTGCCAGCAGCTTAACCACTAGGTCAACAGATACGCAGTATTTT	CASSLTTRSTDTQYF